A selection of T cell receptor beta chains follows, all from one sample in a study of relationships among human T cell subsets. TCRdb analysed the multiplex PCR reads with MiXCR anew, one entry per CDR3 protein. This sample has approximately 7,300 distinct CDR3 sequences; approximately 70% occur once, and the top ten carry less than 65%. Sequencing input: naive and transitional (CD45RA+) T cells sorted from blood. The receptor set was obtained from a man aged 40-49 years in good health. Both conserved end residues are part of each CDR3. D genes are given only for firm matches. Not all rows give a size; the values are once, few, many and, for expanded clones, a class.

v_call	d_call	clone_size	j_call	cdr3_aa	cdr3_nt
TRBV5-1	TRBD2	-	TRBJ2-3	CASSPRFSGRTDTQYF	TGCGCCAGCAGCCCGCGGTTTAGCGGGAGGACAGATACGCAGTATTTT
TRBV14	-	-	TRBJ1-1	CASSHDRLLTEAFF	TGTGCCAGCAGCCACGACAGGCTACTCACTGAAGCTTTCTTT
TRBV19	TRBD2	-	TRBJ2-1	CASSITLAGGPSYNERFF	TGTGCCAGTAGTATCACACTAGCGGGAGGTCCCTCCTACAATGAGCGGTTCTTC
TRBV14	TRBD1	-	TRBJ2-3	CASSQEDRGPADTQYF	TGTGCCAGCAGCCAAGAGGACAGGGGGCCAGCAGATACGCAGTATTTT
TRBV5-6	-	-	TRBJ2-3	CASSLTPTDGDTQYF	TGTGCCAGCAGCTTAACACCCACTGATGGGGATACGCAGTATTTT
TRBV4-1	-	-	TRBJ1-6	CASSQVGNGSPLHF	TGCGCCAGCAGCCAAGTAGGGAACGGTTCACCCCTCCACTTT
TRBV28	-	-	TRBJ2-1	CAGSFSSQPYNEQFF	TGTGCCGGCAGCTTCTCATCCCAACCCTACAATGAGCAGTTCTTC
TRBV2	-	-	TRBJ1-5	CASIGQGDQPQHF	TGTGCCAGCATCGGGCAGGGTGATCAGCCCCAGCATTTT
TRBV7-8	TRBD2	-	TRBJ2-5	CASSLEGGIAGEETQYF	TGTGCCAGCAGCTTAGAAGGTGGAATAGCGGGAGAGGAGACCCAGTACTTC
TRBV20-1	-	-	TRBJ2-5	CSAQGSSAPTQETQYF	TGCAGTGCCCAGGGCTCGTCGGCTCCAACCCAAGAGACCCAGTACTTC
TRBV14	-	-	TRBJ2-1	CASSHALAYNEQFF	TGTGCCAGCAGCCACGCTCTCGCCTACAATGAGCAGTTCTTC
TRBV29-1	TRBD2	few	TRBJ2-7	CSVGGHQLAGEQYF	TGCAGCGTAGGGGGACACCAACTAGCGGGCGAGCAGTACTTC
TRBV6-5	TRBD1	-	TRBJ1-2	CASSPRQGASYGYTF	TGTGCCAGCAGTCCGAGACAGGGGGCAAGCTATGGCTACACCTTC
TRBV6-1	-	-	TRBJ2-1	CASAATVGDDEQFF	TGTGCCAGCGCTGCGACCGTCGGGGACGATGAGCAGTTCTTC
TRBV19	-	-	TRBJ1-1	CASSTGPNTEAFF	TGTGCCAGTAGTACCGGGCCGAACACTGAAGCTTTCTTT
TRBV7-2	-	-	TRBJ2-2	CASSSSSTTGELFF	TGTGCCAGCAGCTCTTCCTCCACCACCGGGGAGCTGTTTTTT
TRBV20-1	TRBD2	-	TRBJ2-1	CSAVRTSPGSYNEQFF	TGCAGTGCTGTAAGGACTAGCCCCGGCTCCTACAATGAGCAGTTCTTC
TRBV4-1	-	-	TRBJ2-2	CASSHMGGPGGELFF	TGCGCCAGCAGCCATATGGGGGGGCCGGGCGGGGAGCTGTTTTTT
TRBV7-9	TRBD1	-	TRBJ2-3	CASSDRDRGTDTQYF	TGTGCCAGCAGCGACCGGGACAGGGGAACAGATACGCAGTATTTT
TRBV20-1	-	-	TRBJ1-1	CSARTIRGFQGMNTEAFF	TGCAGTGCTAGAACCATTCGGGGGTTCCAGGGGATGAACACTGAAGCTTTCTTT
TRBV7-9	-	-	TRBJ2-1	CASSSRRGNEQFF	TGTGCCAGCAGCTCCAGGCGGGGCAATGAGCAGTTCTTC
TRBV11-2	TRBD2	-	TRBJ2-7	CASSLDRLATYEQYF	TGTGCCAGCAGCTTAGATCGACTAGCCACCTACGAGCAGTACTTC
TRBV7-7	-	few	TRBJ1-2	CASSRFTGPEIANYGYTF	TGTGCTAGCAGCCGATTTACAGGGCCGGAAATAGCTAACTATGGCTACACCTTC
TRBV20-1	-	-	TRBJ2-1	CSAGALGLHEQFF	TGCAGTGCCGGGGCTTTGGGACTGCATGAGCAGTTCTTC
TRBV29-1	-	-	TRBJ1-1	CSVDGGTEAFF	TGCAGCGTTGATGGGGGCACTGAAGCTTTCTTT
TRBV2	TRBD1	-	TRBJ1-4	CASSAQGGNEKLFF	TGTGCCAGTTCGGCGCAGGGGGGCAATGAAAAACTGTTTTTT
TRBV29-1	-	-	TRBJ2-6	CSVGAGANVLTF	TGCAGCGTTGGAGCTGGGGCCAACGTCCTGACTTTC
TRBV30	-	-	TRBJ1-1	CAWSPSPEAFF	TGTGCCTGGAGTCCAAGTCCTGAAGCTTTCTTT
TRBV7-9	TRBD2	-	TRBJ2-1	CATLLGAGGDEQFF	TGTGCCACCCTCCTGGGAGCGGGAGGGGATGAGCAGTTCTTC
TRBV11-2	-	-	TRBJ1-1	CASSPSQGAITEAFF	TGTGCCAGCAGCCCCTCGCAGGGCGCTATCACTGAAGCTTTCTTT
TRBV29-1	TRBD1	-	TRBJ2-7	CSVVPETGVTEQYF	TGCAGCGTTGTTCCCGAGACAGGGGTAACCGAGCAGTACTTC
TRBV14	-	-	TRBJ1-1	CASSQKRVNTEAFF	TGTGCCAGCAGTCAGAAAAGGGTGAACACTGAAGCTTTCTTT
TRBV19	-	-	TRBJ2-7	CASSINPNEQYF	TGTGCCAGTAGTATTAACCCGAACGAGCAGTACTTC
TRBV29-1	-	-	TRBJ2-7	CSVEGLGPYEQYF	TGCAGCGTTGAAGGTTTAGGGCCCTACGAGCAGTACTTC
TRBV24-1	-	few	TRBJ2-3	CATSDFEEGTITDTQYF	TGTGCCACCAGTGATTTCGAAGAGGGGACAATCACAGATACGCAGTATTTT
TRBV27	-	-	TRBJ2-3	CASSLTAADHTNTQYF	TGTGCCAGCAGTTTAACGGCAGCGGATCACACAAATACGCAGTATTTT
TRBV7-9	-	-	TRBJ2-5	CASQSQETQYF	TGTGCCAGCCAGAGCCAGGAGACCCAGTACTTC
TRBV28	-	-	TRBJ2-1	CASSLSLISYNEQFF	TGTGCCAGCAGTTTATCGCTAATCTCCTACAATGAGCAGTTCTTC
TRBV14	-	-	TRBJ2-3	CASSLTVQISADTQYF	TGTGCCAGCAGCCTAACCGTTCAAATCAGCGCTGATACGCAGTATTTT
TRBV7-9	-	-	TRBJ1-5	CASSPGGSQPQHF	TGTGCCAGCAGCCCCGGGGGGAGTCAGCCCCAGCATTTT
TRBV29-1	-	-	TRBJ2-1	CSVPTGNNEQFF	TGCAGCGTCCCTACAGGGAACAATGAGCAGTTCTTC
TRBV1	-	-	TRBJ2-5	CTSPGLAAVETQYF	TGCACCAGTCCCGGACTAGCGGCTGTGGAGACCCAGTACTTC
TRBV25-1	TRBD2	-	TRBJ2-5	CASSERRAGVETQYF	TGTGCCAGCAGTGAAAGGAGAGCGGGAGTAGAGACCCAGTACTTC
TRBV28	-	few	TRBJ2-7	CASSSNSYEQYF	TGTGCCAGCAGTTCCAACTCCTACGAGCAGTACTTC
TRBV28	-	-	TRBJ2-1	CASSFPGKGQFF	TGTGCCAGCAGTTTCCCAGGGAAGGGGCAGTTCTTC
TRBV7-9	TRBD2	few	TRBJ2-1	CASSLGLAGNNEQFF	TGTGCCAGCAGCTTGGGACTAGCGGGGAACAATGAGCAGTTCTTC
TRBV9	-	-	TRBJ1-1	CASSVEEKTEAFF	TGTGCCAGCAGCGTAGAAGAGAAGACTGAAGCTTTCTTT
TRBV28	TRBD2	-	TRBJ2-7	CASSYPGLAGAEQYF	TGTGCCAGCAGTTACCCAGGACTAGCGGGAGCCGAGCAGTACTTC
TRBV6-6	-	few	TRBJ1-1	CASSQGQQAFF	TGTGCCAGCAGCCAAGGACAGCAAGCTTTCTTT
TRBV10-3	-	-	TRBJ2-4	CAISGRDSGNIQYF	TGTGCCATCAGTGGCCGGGACTCAGGGAACATTCAGTACTTC
TRBV5-4	-	few	TRBJ1-3	CASSLQGAGNTIYF	TGTGCCAGCAGCTTACAGGGCGCCGGAAACACCATATATTTT